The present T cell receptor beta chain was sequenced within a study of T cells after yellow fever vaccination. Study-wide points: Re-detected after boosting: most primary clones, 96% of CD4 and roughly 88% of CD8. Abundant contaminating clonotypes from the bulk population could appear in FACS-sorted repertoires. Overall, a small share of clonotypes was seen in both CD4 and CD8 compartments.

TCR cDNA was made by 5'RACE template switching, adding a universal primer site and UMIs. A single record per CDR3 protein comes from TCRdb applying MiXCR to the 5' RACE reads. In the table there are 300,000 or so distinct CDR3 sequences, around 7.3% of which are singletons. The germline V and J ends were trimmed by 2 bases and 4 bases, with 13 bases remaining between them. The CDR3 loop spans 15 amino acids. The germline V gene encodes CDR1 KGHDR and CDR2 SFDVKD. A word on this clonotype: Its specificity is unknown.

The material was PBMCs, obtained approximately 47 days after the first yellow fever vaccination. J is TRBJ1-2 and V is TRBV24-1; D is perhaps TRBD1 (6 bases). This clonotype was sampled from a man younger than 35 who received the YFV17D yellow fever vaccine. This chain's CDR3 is CATSDSRTDFYGYTF. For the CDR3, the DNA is TGTGCCACCAGTGATTCCAGGACAGATTTCTATGGCTACACCTTC.